The 13 T cell receptor beta chains below all came from one sample that was sequenced in a study of blood T cells in healthy people across ages. Sample-barcoded 5' priming and a J-beta primer mix drove a second PCR of about 6 to 12 cycles. One entry per CDR3 protein results from TCRdb running MiXCR on the 5' RACE reads. The table records about 940,000 distinct CDR3 sequences, around 48% of them present only once. The material sequenced was blood. All receptors come from a man aged 25 to 40 in good health.

This clonotype was picked up a small number of times. This chain joins TRBV11-2 and TRBJ2-3, with TRBD1 identical over 9 bases. With 3 bases clipped from V and 5 bases from J, the junction kept 6 bases outside the gene matches. The CDR3 length is 15 residues. Per the germline V gene, CDR1 is SGHAT and CDR2 is FQNNGV. This chain's CDR3 is CASSFYRGRKDTQYF. DNA for the CDR3: TGTGCCAGCAGCTTTTACAGGGGGCGGAAAGATACGCAGTATTTT.

The gene calls are TRBV7-2 and TRBJ2-3, with D unclear. Germline-derived CDR1 and CDR2 are SGHTA and FQGNSA. This CDR3 is 14 amino acids long. Trimming took 5 bases from V and 0 from J, leaving 9 bases between them. This CDR3 is CASSRPPSTDTQYF. DNA for the CDR3: TGTGCCAGCAGCAGACCCCCAAGCACAGATACGCAGTATTTT.

CDR3 sequence reads: CAISESASTDTQYF. Written as DNA, the CDR3 is TGTGCCATCAGTGAGTCGGCCAGCACAGATACGCAGTATTTT. The chain combines TRBV10-3 with TRBJ2-3; D call uncertain. V lost 0 bases, J lost 0 bases, and 4 bases lay in between. The CDR3 runs 14 residues. Per germline, CDR1 ENHRY and CDR2 SYGVKD.

This clonotype has a handful of counts. The genes are TRBV12-3 or TRBV12-4 and TRBJ1-2, with D possibly TRBD1 on 5 matching bases. This CDR3 is 14 amino acids long. Trimming shortened V by 6 bases and J by 6 bases, and 17 bases separated the two germline ends. The CDR3 nucleotides read TGTGCCAGCAGCCCCCAAGGGGATACGGATGGCTACACCTTC. It yields the protein CASSPQGDTDGYTF.

The chain combines TRBV7-2 with TRBJ1-4; perhaps TRBD1 as D (6 bases). CDR3 length: 13 residues. Germline assignment: CDR1 SGHTA and CDR2 FQGNSA. The V end lost 4 bases, the J end lost 8 bases, and 11 bases lay between the germline ends. The CDR3 nucleotides read TGTGCCAGCAGCTCGGGGGCTTGGGAAAAACTGTTTTTT. Translated: CASSSGAWEKLFF.

There are a few counts of this clonotype. The chain has TRBV15 and TRBJ2-3, with TRBD1 matching over 10 bases. With 5 bases clipped from V and 3 bases from J, the junction kept 5 bases outside the gene matches. Germline values: CDR1 LNHNV, CDR2 YYDKDF (reference sequence). The CDR3 is 15 residues long. The CDR3 sequence is CATSGGQGETDTQYF. CDR3 bases: TGTGCCACCAGCGGAGGACAGGGGGAGACAGATACGCAGTATTTT.

The chain joins TRBV20-1 to TRBJ2-7; the D gene could be TRBD1 or TRBD2 (6 bases each). CDR3 length: 14 residues. Per germline, CDR1 DFQATT and CDR2 SNEGSKA (reference sequence). Between the trimmed V and J ends, which lost 0 bases and 2 bases, there was a span of 11 bases. The CDR3 region is CSARDGGLPYEQYF. Here the CDR3 DNA reads TGCAGTGCTAGAGATGGGGGGCTACCCTACGAGCAGTACTTC.

The chain links TRBV20-1 to TRBJ2-7; 8 bases are shared with TRBD1. Losses at the gene ends were 0 bases for V and 2 bases for J; bases not matched to a gene: 9. CDR1 is DFQATT, CDR2 SNEGSKA, per germline (reference sequence). This CDR3 spans 16 amino acids. The CDR3 reads CSARDAGRGLTYEQYF. CDR3 bases: TGCAGTGCTAGAGATGCGGGCAGGGGGCTCACCTACGAGCAGTACTTC.

The chain couples TRBV21-1 to TRBJ2-3. TRBV21-1 is listed as a pseudogene. The CDR3 is made up of 12 amino acids. This chain's CDR3 is CAGTQSTDTQYF. CDR3 DNA: TGTGCCGGCACCCAAAGCACAGATACGCAGTATTTT.

The sample holds a few counts of this clonotype. The CDR3 sequence: CAIRPSGGNYGYTF. In DNA form, the CDR3 reads TGTGCCATCAGGCCGTCGGGGGGCAACTATGGCTACACCTTC. V and J are TRBV10-3 and TRBJ1-2; possible D gene TRBD1, 6 bases. Per the germline V gene, CDR1 is ENHRY and CDR2 is SYGVKD. The length of the CDR3 is 14 residues. Trimming took 6 bases from V and 2 from J, leaving 13 bases between them.

J is TRBJ2-1 and V is TRBV6-5, with D possibly matching TRBD1 (6 bases). V was cut by 8 bases and J by 4 bases, with 12 bases left in between. Germline V gene data show CDR1 as MNHEY and CDR2 as SVGAGI. This CDR3 is built from 13 residues. The CDR3 spells CASARGGYNEQFF. The CDR3 DNA is TGTGCCAGCGCCCGAGGGGGTTACAATGAGCAGTTCTTC.

This sequence joins TRBV7-2 and TRBJ2-5; 8 bases fit TRBD2. Trimming removed 4 bases from V and 11 bases from J; junction bases left unmatched: 18. This CDR3 region has 16 residues. CDR1 and CDR2 (germline): SGHTA, FQGNSA. For the CDR3, the DNA is TGTGCCAGCAGCTCCGCTTTAAGCGGGGGAGAGAATGAGCAGTACTTC. Translating it yields CASSSALSGGENEQYF.

This clonotype was seen many times. The chain recombines TRBV11-3 with TRBJ2-7, with 9 bases lining up with TRBD2. Germline assignment: CDR1 SGHNT and CDR2 YENEEA. This CDR3 comprises 14 residues. J lost 6 bases, V lost 5 bases, and 8 bases had no gene match. CDR3 sequence: CASSAVGLAREQYF. CDR3 nucleotide sequence: TGTGCCAGCAGCGCAGTAGGACTAGCGCGCGAGCAGTACTTC.